These 24 T cell receptor beta chains originate from one sample sequenced in a study of beta chain features in type 1 diabetes. The entirety of the isolated RNA underwent reverse transcription, so expressed TCRB transcripts were sequenced. Clones were sequenced by immunoSEQ multiplex PCR, and TCRdb holds only the in-frame ones, with some missing. The table lists 860,000 or so clones, roughly 16% of them singletons. The sequenced material came from naive CD4+ T cells from blood. These TCRs come from a woman in her late teens or twenties in good health.

This clone was recorded a few times. The rearrangement links TRBV27 to TRBJ1-5, with TRBD1 matching 7 bases. V trimming: 5 bases; J trimming: 3 bases; junction bases outside the gene matches: 13. Germline V gene sequence: CDR1 MNHEY, CDR2 SMNVEV (reference sequence). The CDR3 loop spans 17 amino acids. CDR3 amino acids: CASSPLDRDEDNQPQHF. The CDR3, as DNA: TGTGCCAGCAGTCCACTTGACAGGGACGAGGACAATCAGCCCCAGCATTTT.

The V gene is TRBV19, the J gene TRBJ2-1, with 8 bases fitting TRBD1. Per the germline V gene, CDR1 is LNHDA and CDR2 is SQIVND (reference sequence). Losses at the gene ends were 6 bases for V and 10 bases for J; bases not matched to a gene: 11. The CDR3 runs to 14 residues. In nucleotides, the CDR3 is TGTGCCAGTAGCACTGGACAGGGTTTATGGGAGCAGTTCTTC. This gives the protein CASSTGQGLWEQFF.

In DNA form, the CDR3 reads TGTGCCAGCAGCTGGGAGGACCACGAGCAGTACTTC. Its protein product is CASSWEDHEQYF. The J gene is TRBJ2-5, the V gene TRBV5-4, with D maybe TRBD2 (6 bases). The end of the DNA is better explained by TRBJ2-7, so the J call may be wrong. The length of the CDR3 is 12 residues. Per germline, CDR1 SGHNT and CDR2 YYREEE (reference sequence).

A few counts support this clone. The chain joins TRBV9 to TRBJ2-3; D is ambiguous. This CDR3 spans 16 amino acids. Germline values: CDR1 SGDLS, CDR2 YYNGEE. The V and J ends lost 0 bases and 3 bases respectively, with 14 bases between them. The CDR3 DNA reads TGTGCCAGCAGCGTAGACGCACGGAAGGCAACAGATACGCAGTATTTT. Residues: CASSVDARKATDTQYF.

This chain connects TRBV10-2 to TRBJ1-2, with D perhaps TRBD1 (5 bases). Germline CDR1 and CDR2: WSHSY and SAAADI. The CDR3 totals 14 residues. The V end was cut by 6 bases, the J end by 0 bases, with 11 bases between. The CDR3 sequence is CASRGVGANYGYTF. The CDR3 DNA follows: TGCGCCAGCAGGGGGGTCGGAGCTAACTATGGCTACACCTTC.

This clone has only a few counts. The chain uses TRBV15 and TRBJ2-1; D is uncertain. This CDR3 is 16 amino acids long. Germline CDR1 and CDR2: LNHNV and YYDKDF (reference sequence). V dropped 3 bases and J dropped 4 bases, with 16 bases sitting between them. CDR3 sequence reads: CATSSVLRQTYNEQFF. The CDR3 DNA is TGTGCCACCAGCAGCGTCTTACGGCAGACTTACAATGAGCAGTTCTTC.

This clone was recorded a few times. The rearrangement links TRBV10-2 to TRBJ2-2, with TRBD2 matching 9 bases. Germline CDR1 WSHSY, CDR2 SAAADI. V shed 6 bases, J shed 5 bases, and the junction held 1 base outside the gene matches. CDR3 size: 13 residues. CDR3 sequence: CASSLAGTGELFF. CDR3 in DNA: TGCGCCAGCAGCCTAGCGGGAACCGGGGAGCTGTTTTTT.

This clone was recorded a few times. This sample includes further DNA sequences coding for the same CDR3. This chain connects TRBV2 to TRBJ1-4; D not certain. Germline V gene sequence: CDR1 SNHLY, CDR2 FYNNEI. The V end was cut by 6 bases, the J end by 8 bases, with 7 bases between. This CDR3 is built from 11 residues. This CDR3 is CASSLSEKLFF. The CDR3 DNA reads as TGTGCCAGCAGCCTCTCCGAAAAACTGTTTTTT.

This clone was counted between two and nine times. The CDR3 DNA follows: TGTGCCAGCAGCTCCTGGGACAGCTCCTACAATGAGCAGTTCTTC. This codes for CASSSWDSSYNEQFF. This sequence joins TRBV7-2 and TRBJ2-1; 7 bases map to TRBD1. Germline loops: CDR1 SGHTA, CDR2 FQGNSA. V was pared by 4 bases and J by 0 bases, with 3 bases of the junction left unmatched. CDR3 length equals 15 residues.

This clone has more than one count but fewer than ten. This chain joins TRBV6-1 and TRBJ2-7; D not resolved. The germline V and J ends were trimmed by 7 bases and 0 bases, with 13 bases remaining between them. This CDR3 has 14 residues. The germline V gene has CDR1 MNHNS and CDR2 SASEGT. The CDR3 sequence is CASTLTGYSYEQYF. The CDR3 bases are TGTGCCAGCACCTTAACGGGTTACTCCTACGAGCAGTACTTC.

V usage is TRBV10-3 and J usage is TRBJ1-2; no clear D. Trimming shortened V by 6 bases and J by 0 bases, and 8 bases separated the two germline ends. The length of the CDR3 is 13 residues. The V gene's germline CDR1 is ENHRY and CDR2 SYGVKD. The CDR3 reads CAISGWANYGYTF. The CDR3, as DNA: TGTGCCATCAGCGGTTGGGCTAACTATGGCTACACCTTC.

This clone has at least ten counts. This sample also contains other DNA sequences that code for the same CDR3. The gene calls are TRBV18 and TRBJ2-5; D gene ambiguous. The CDR3 is 11 amino acids. V lost 3 bases and J 3 bases, leaving 2 bases between the germline ends. In germline, CDR1 is KGHSH, CDR2 LQKENI. The CDR3 nucleotides read TGTGCCAGCTCACCGGAAGAGACCCAGTACTTC. It is translated as CASSPEETQYF. The complete variable domain, with remaining parts taken from reference TRBV18 and TRBJ2-5, reads NAGVMQNPRHLVRRRGQEARLRCSPMKGHSHVYWYRQLPEEGLKFMVYLQKENIIDESGMPKERFSAEFPKEGPSILRIQQVVRGDSAAYFCASSPEETQYFGPGTRLLVL.

The CDR3 sequence is CASSFTSGRLAQETQYF. The CDR3 DNA is TGTGCCAGCAGCTTCACTAGCGGGAGATTGGCACAAGAGACCCAGTACTTC. This chain connects TRBV7-9 to TRBJ2-5, with TRBD2 matching over 11 bases. Germline assignment: CDR1 SEHNR and CDR2 FQNEAQ (reference sequence). Trimming took 3 bases from V and 2 from J; bases not matched to a gene: 8. CDR3 length equals 17 residues.

This clone was counted between two and nine times. The chain combines TRBV28 with TRBJ2-3; D gene unclear. Germline V lookup: CDR1 MDHEN, CDR2 SYDVKM. V was pared by 8 bases and J by 4 bases, with 16 bases between. CDR3 size: 14 residues. CDR3 sequence reads: CASRAAFLPDTQYF. For the CDR3, the DNA is TGTGCCAGCCGCGCTGCATTTCTCCCAGATACGCAGTATTTT.

The genes are TRBV5-1 and TRBJ1-1; D is ambiguous. The germline CDR1 and CDR2 sequences are SGHRS and YFSETQ. V was pared by 0 bases and J by 4 bases, with 13 bases between. This CDR3 spans 15 amino acids. CDR3 sequence (DNA): TGCGCCAGCAGCTTGGGGCCCACGAGTAGCACTGAAGCTTTCTTT. Translated, it gives CASSLGPTSSTEAFF.

The rearrangement uses TRBV29-1 and TRBJ1-1; D unclear. Looked up from germline, CDR1 is SQVTM and CDR2 is ANQGSEA. The CDR3 covers 13 residues. Trimming stripped 6 bases from V and 4 bases from J, with 15 bases between. CDR3 sequence: CSVLGRIATEAFF. The CDR3 DNA reads TGCAGCGTCCTAGGGAGAATTGCCACTGAAGCTTTCTTT.

This clone was counted once. This chain links TRBV7-2 with TRBJ2-1; D may be TRBD1 or TRBD2 (5 bases each). V shed 0 bases and J shed 3 bases, with 9 bases lying between them. This CDR3 contains 15 residues. In germline, CDR1 is SGHTA, CDR2 FQGNSA. This CDR3 reads CASSLAGPRYNEQFF. The CDR3 DNA sequence: TGTGCCAGCAGCTTAGCGGGACCTCGCTACAATGAGCAGTTCTTC.

The chain has TRBV7-9 and TRBJ2-3; D is perhaps TRBD2 (5 bases). V dropped 8 bases and J dropped 3 bases, with 12 bases sitting between them. The CDR3 has 13 amino acids. Looked up from germline, CDR1 is SEHNR and CDR2 is FQNEAQ (reference sequence). CDR3 nucleotides: TGTGCCAGCTTGAGGGCCGGGACAGATACGCAGTATTTT. It translates to CASLRAGTDTQYF.

This clone occurred a few times. The gene calls are TRBV7-9 and TRBJ2-1; 13 bases align to TRBD2. Germline loops: CDR1 SEHNR, CDR2 FQNEAQ (reference sequence). The length of the CDR3 is 17 residues. V lost 3 bases and J lost 9; bases outside the gene matches: 11. The CDR3 reads CASSFPGGTSGIGEQFF. CDR3 nucleotides: TGTGCCAGCAGCTTCCCGGGCGGGACTAGCGGGATTGGTGAGCAGTTCTTC.

This clone was found a few times. The same CDR3 can be traced to other DNA sequences in this sample. V and J are TRBV29-1 and TRBJ2-7; TRBD1 agrees at 8 bases. CDR1 is SQVTM, CDR2 ANQGSEA, per germline. V lost 7 bases to trimming and J lost 0 bases; unmatched junction nucleotides: 2. The CDR3 contains 12 residues. CDR3 nucleotides: TGCAGCGCAGGACAGGGCTCCTACGAGCAGTACTTC. It encodes CSAGQGSYEQYF.

The chain carries TRBV28 and TRBJ2-5; no reliable D call. The CDR3 length is 16 residues. Deletions cut 2 bases from V and 2 bases from J, with 15 bases between. Germline assignment: CDR1 MDHEN and CDR2 SYDVKM. CDR3 DNA sequence: TGTGCCAGCAGTTTAGGGGTTGGGTTCCAGCAAGAGACCCAGTACTTC. Protein sequence: CASSLGVGFQQETQYF.

The chain recombines TRBV6-5 with TRBJ2-7; D gene unclear. This CDR3 is 13 amino acids long. V lost 6 bases and J 6 bases, leaving 15 bases between the germline ends. Germline CDR1 and CDR2: MNHEY and SVGAGI. The CDR3 spells CASSWAVVGEQYF. Written as DNA, the CDR3 is TGTGCCAGCAGCTGGGCAGTGGTAGGCGAGCAGTACTTC.

There are a few counts of this clone. The CDR3, as DNA: TGTGCCAGCAGCAGAGGACAGGGGGTCTACGAGCAGTACTTC. This sequence encodes CASSRGQGVYEQYF. V and J are TRBV11-2 and TRBJ2-7, with 10 bases that match TRBD1. Germline V gives CDR1 SGHAT, CDR2 FQNNGV. The CDR3 runs to 14 residues. V was clipped by 5 bases and J by 3 bases; unmatched bases: 4. The whole variable domain, filled in from reference TRBV11-2 and TRBJ2-7, reads EAGVAQSPRYKIIEKRQSVAFWCNPISGHATLYWYQQILGQGPKLLIQFQNNGVVDDSQLPKDRFSAERLKGVDSTLKIQPAKLEDSAVYLCASSRGQGVYEQYFGPGTRLTVT.

The V and J genes are TRBV4-3 and TRBJ2-7; D possibly uses TRBD1 or TRBD2 (5 bases each). This CDR3 has 16 residues. V was pared by 0 bases and J by 3 bases, with 15 bases between. Per germline, CDR1 LGHNA and CDR2 YSLEER. The CDR3 DNA reads TGCGCCAGCAGCCAAGAGACATGGGCAGGGAGCTACGAGCAGTACTTC. Translated, it gives CASSQETWAGSYEQYF.